What follows are 18 T cell receptor beta chains derived from one specimen sequenced in a study of response to subunit inactivated influenza vaccine. One entry per CDR3 protein, called by TCRdb with MiXCR from the RT-PCR reads. The data contain about 620,000 distinct CDR3 sequences, around 10% of them singletons. These records were also assigned to another study, of T cells expressing NK-cell markers. According to that study: TCR beta cDNA was made by 5'RACE template switching with UMIs.

The specimen was PBMCs from blood, collected on the day of vaccination. These receptors came from a man in his fifties who received an inactivated influenza vaccine.

In this sample, this clonotype turned up a few times. The chain recombines TRBV7-9 with TRBJ2-7; 9 bases agree with TRBD2. This CDR3 spans 14 amino acids. The V and J ends lost 5 bases and 2 bases, in that order; junction bases with no gene match: 4. Per the germline V gene, CDR1 is SEHNR and CDR2 is FQNEAQ (reference sequence). The CDR3: CASSPTSGPYEQYF. CDR3 sequence (DNA): TGTGCCAGCAGCCCGACTAGCGGTCCCTACGAGCAGTACTTC. Combining the CDR3 with reference TRBV7-9 and TRBJ2-7 gives the whole variable domain DTGVSQNPRHKITKRGQNVTFRCDPISEHNRLYWYRQTLGQGPEFLTYFQNEAQLEKSRLLSDRFSAERPKGSFSTLEIQRTEQGDSAMYLCASSPTSGPYEQYFGPGTRLTVT.

The chain is built from TRBV7-9 and TRBJ1-2; TRBD1 matches at 11 bases. Germline loops: CDR1 SEHNR, CDR2 FQNEAQ (reference sequence). The J segment lost 5 bases and the V segment lost 5 bases, leaving 4 bases of the junction unmatched. CDR3 length: 14 residues. This CDR3 is CASSAGQGDYGYTF. In nucleotides, the CDR3 is TGTGCCAGCAGCGCGGGACAGGGGGATTATGGCTACACCTTC. The complete variable domain, with remaining parts taken from reference TRBV7-9 and TRBJ1-2, reads DTGVSQNPRHKITKRGQNVTFRCDPISEHNRLYWYRQTLGQGPEFLTYFQNEAQLEKSRLLSDRFSAERPKGSFSTLEIQRTEQGDSAMYLCASSAGQGDYGYTFGSGTRLTVV.

This clonotype was counted a few times. The chain is built from TRBV20-1 and TRBJ2-1; 11 bases line up with TRBD2. Germline trimming cut 1 base from V and 7 bases from J; bases unmatched to any gene: 6. The CDR3 loop spans 15 amino acids. Germline V gene lookup returns CDR1 DFQATT and CDR2 SNEGSKA (reference sequence). The CDR3 loop is CSARVTSGEDNEQFF. In DNA form, the CDR3 reads TGCAGTGCTAGAGTGACTAGCGGGGAAGATAATGAGCAGTTCTTC.

This chain links TRBV30 with TRBJ2-1, with a possible D match to TRBD2 (7 bases). CDR3 length equals 16 residues. Trimming shortened V by 1 base and J by 7 bases, and 20 bases separated the two germline ends. Germline V gene data show CDR1 as GTSNPN and CDR2 as SVGIG (reference sequence). CDR3 sequence: CAWSGLGGGAENEQFF. CDR3 nucleotide sequence: TGTGCCTGGAGTGGTCTTGGTGGGGGGGCGGAGAATGAGCAGTTCTTC. Together with reference TRBV30 and TRBJ2-1, the CDR3 gives the full variable domain: SQTIHQWPATLVQPVGSPLSLECTVEGTSNPNLYWYRQAAGRGLQLLFYSVGIGQISSEVPQNLSASRPQDRQFILSSKKLLLSDSGFYLCAWSGLGGGAENEQFFGPGTRLTVL.

This clonotype was observed a handful of times. The chain is built from TRBV6-1 and TRBJ1-1; D is uncertain. The CDR3 runs to 13 residues. Germline V gene lookup returns CDR1 MNHNS and CDR2 SASEGT. V was pared by 8 bases and J by 1 base, with 11 bases between. CDR3 nucleotide sequence: TGTGCCAGCGTCCGGGAAAGGAACACTGAAGCTTTCTTT. Translating it yields CASVRERNTEAFF.

This clonotype has more than one count but fewer than ten. This rearrangement joins TRBV9 to TRBJ2-7; D gene ambiguous. The CDR3 runs to 13 residues. The germline CDR1 and CDR2 sequences are SGDLS and YYNGEE. V lost 3 bases and J lost 0, with 7 bases in between. In DNA, the CDR3 is TGTGCCAGCAGCGCACAGCCCTCCTACGAGCAGTACTTC. Translating gives CASSAQPSYEQYF.

This clonotype was observed at least ten times. The chain recombines TRBV3-1 with TRBJ2-2, with TRBD2 matching over 14 bases. The CDR3 extends over 18 amino acids. CDR1 LGHDT and CDR2 YNNKEL come from the germline V gene (reference sequence). The V segment lost 0 bases and the J segment 3 bases; nucleotides outside the gene matches: 3. CDR3 residues: CASSQEGLAGVYTGELFF. The DNA for the CDR3 is TGTGCCAGCAGCCAAGAGGGACTAGCGGGAGTCTACACCGGGGAGCTGTTTTTT.

This clonotype has at least ten counts. V gene TRBV5-1 combines with J gene TRBJ2-1, with TRBD2 identical over 8 bases. Germline V gene sequence: CDR1 SGHRS, CDR2 YFSETQ. The CDR3 consists of 16 residues. The ends lost 1 base at V and 0 bases at J; junction bases unmatched: 3. CDR3 coding DNA: TGCGCCAGCAGCTTGTCGGGGGGGAGCTCCTACAATGAGCAGTTCTTC. Protein: CASSLSGGSSYNEQFF.

The sample holds a few counts of this clonotype. The rearrangement joins TRBV24-1 to TRBJ2-3; no clear D gene. Germline CDR1 and CDR2: KGHDR and SFDVKD. The CDR3 consists of 15 residues. V lost 3 bases to trimming and J lost 2 bases, with 11 bases between them. CDR3 nucleotides: TGTGCCACCAGTGATCTGCGAGGAACCACAGATACGCAGTATTTT. Amino acids: CATSDLRGTTDTQYF.

In its sample, this clonotype was seen a few times. The chain is built from TRBV5-6 and TRBJ2-3; D perhaps matches TRBD1 (5 bases). Germline V gives CDR1 SGHDT, CDR2 YYEEEE. The CDR3 spans 15 residues. The V end lost 4 bases, the J end lost 6 bases, and 18 bases lay between the germline ends. CDR3 region: CASSLGQTGRDTQYF. CDR3 DNA sequence: TGTGCCAGCAGCCTGGGGCAAACTGGTCGTGATACGCAGTATTTT.

As to this clonotype: One end of the junction fails to match germline, which may point to a read error. This chain connects TRBV19 to TRBJ1-5; possibly TRBD1 for D (5 bases). This CDR3 has 15 amino acids. In germline, CDR1 is LNHDA, CDR2 SQIVND (reference sequence). The CDR3 DNA reads as TGTGCCAGTAGTATATCGGGGCAGATAAATCATCCCCAGCATTTT. Translation: CASSISGQINHPQHF. The full variable domain, with the rest looked up from reference TRBV19 and TRBJ1-5, is DGGITQSPKYLFRKEGQNVTLSCEQNLNHDAMYWYRQDPGQGLRLIYYSQIVNDFQKGDIAEGYSVSREKKESFPLTVTSAQKNPTAFYLCASSISGQINHPQHFGDGTRLSIL.

This clonotype was picked up many times. V and J are TRBV5-1 and TRBJ2-3; D gene uncertain. V was trimmed by 0 bases and J by 0 bases, leaving 5 bases between them. Germline CDR1 reads SGHRS; CDR2 reads YFSETQ. The CDR3 consists of 14 residues. The DNA of the CDR3 is TGCGCCAGCAGCTTGGGAGACAGCACAGATACGCAGTATTTT. Its protein product is CASSLGDSTDTQYF.

This clonotype appeared a few times. The V and J genes are TRBV5-1 and TRBJ1-6, with 10 nucleotides matching TRBD1. The CDR3 consists of 14 residues. Germline V CDR1 and CDR2: SGHRS, YFSETQ. With 4 bases clipped from V and 8 bases from J, the junction kept 3 bases outside the gene matches. In nucleotides, the CDR3 is TGCGCCAGCAGCGGGACAGGGGCGGATTCACCCCTCCACTTT. It codes for CASSGTGADSPLHF.

The V call is TRBV4-3, the J call TRBJ2-7; no clear D. Trimming removed 0 bases at V and 4 bases at J, with 13 bases between. Germline-derived CDR1 and CDR2 are LGHNA and YSLEER. This CDR3 is built from 15 residues. The CDR3 loop is CASSQDRSATYEQYF. For the CDR3, the DNA is TGCGCCAGCAGCCAAGATCGGTCAGCGACGTACGAGCAGTACTTC.

This clonotype has a handful of counts. This rearrangement joins TRBV7-8 to TRBJ1-1; D uncertain. Trimming left V 0 bases short and J 1 base short, with 12 bases between. The CDR3 runs to 16 residues. Germline V gene lookup returns CDR1 SGHVS and CDR2 FQNEAQ. Here the CDR3 reads CASSLALWARNTEAFF. The CDR3, as DNA: TGTGCCAGCAGCTTAGCGCTGTGGGCCCGGAACACTGAAGCTTTCTTT.

For the CDR3, the DNA is TGTGCCAGCAATAGGCGTGAGGCGGGTTCGCTGTTTTTT. Translating it yields CASNRREAGSLFF. The chain recombines TRBV6-6 with TRBJ1-4, with unresolved D. The germline CDR1 and CDR2 sequences are MNHNY and SVGAGI (reference sequence). This CDR3 comprises 13 residues. V lost 7 bases, J lost 14 bases, and 20 bases lay in between.

This clonotype has just a few counts. The V and J genes are TRBV28 and TRBJ2-7; tentatively, D is TRBD1 (5 bases). Germline CDR1 MDHEN, CDR2 SYDVKM. This CDR3 comprises 15 residues. Deletions cut 2 bases from V and 1 base from J, with 12 bases between. Here the CDR3 DNA reads TGTGCCAGCAGTTTACCGAACAGGATATCCTACGAGCAGTACTTC. Its translation: CASSLPNRISYEQYF.

This clonotype came up a few times. This chain links TRBV10-3 with TRBJ2-5; no clear D. Germline CDR1 reads ENHRY; CDR2 reads SYGVKD. The CDR3 has 14 amino acids. Trimming stripped 4 bases from V and 2 bases from J, with 11 bases between. CDR3 protein: CAISVRPRQETQYF. The DNA of the CDR3 is TGTGCCATCAGTGTTCGACCGAGACAAGAGACCCAGTACTTC.